This T cell receptor (beta chain) was retrieved from a study of blood T cell repertoires in COVID-19. Study background: Samples came from the United States, Italy and Spain, spanning acute and convalescent COVID-19. Sources were T cells, B-cell-depleted T cells, or PBMCs; the material itself was cDNA or gDNA.

In the authors' workflow: Amplification from reference gene primers served as the basis for estimated nucleated cell counts. Only in-frame clones appear in the TCRdb table, and some are missing; sequencing was by immunoSEQ multiplex PCR. The V and J calls and clone size are taken from that table; D and trimming were inferred from the DNA. This sample has 30,000 to 35,000 clones, with roughly 89% found just once. V trimming: 5 bases; J trimming: 8 bases; junction bases outside the gene matches: 9. Germline CDR1 reads GTSNPN; CDR2 reads SVGIG (reference sequence). This CDR3 spans 14 amino acids. Material: peripheral blood. The TCR sequence derives from a man older than 75 with acute or convalescent COVID-19. The chain joins TRBV30 to TRBJ1-6; 7 bases match TRBD1. The CDR3 here is CAWDKADRDSPLHF. As DNA, the CDR3 is TGTGCCTGGGACAAAGCCGACAGGGATTCACCCCTCCACTTT.